This TCR beta chain was captured by sequencing in a study of shared clonotypes between healthy human individuals. The data were produced by immunoSEQ multiplex PCR, yet TCRdb's version contains in-frame clones alone and is incomplete. The sample includes a few hundred thousand clones, 65% to 70% of them seen just once. In regard to this clone: Its specificity is not known.

Findings of the study overall: Clonotypes not shared had lower generation probabilities than those common to all four donors.

CDR1 is SGHRS, CDR2 YFSETQ, per germline. This CDR3 is 14 amino acids long. V lost 4 bases to trimming and J lost 1 base, with 11 bases between them. This rearrangement joins TRBV5-1 to TRBJ2-5; D tentatively fits TRBD1 or TRBD2 (5 bases each). The clonotype originates from a man aged 25-45 years in good health. Sequenced: memory CD4+ T cells sorted from blood. Specified subset: CD45RA-negative fraction. The CDR3 nucleotides read TGCGCCAGCAGCCCCTTGAGGGGCCAAGAGACCCAGTACTTC. It is translated as CASSPLRGQETQYF.